Listed below are T cell receptor beta chains from one sample, sequenced in a study of T-cell memory formation after mild COVID-19. TCRdb analysed the 5' RACE reads with MiXCR anew, one entry per CDR3 protein. The sample carries just under 550,000 distinct CDR3 sequences, 20% recorded once. Material for sequencing was PBMCs or a T cell subset sorted from them (not recorded which). These receptors all come from an adult woman who had mild COVID-19 (a few samples of this study predate the infection). Cell type and time point are not known. Each CDR3 is given with its conserved first and last residue. A D gene is named only where the DNA matches it firmly. Only some rows state a clone size, as once, few, many or a class for expanded clones.

d_call | clone_size | j_call | v_call | cdr3_aa | cdr3_nt
TRBD2 | . | TRBJ2-2 | TRBV6-5 | CASSYAMRAGGPDGELFF | TGTGCCAGCAGTTACGCTATGCGAGCGGGAGGGCCCGACGGGGAGCTGTTTTTT
. | few | TRBJ2-3 | TRBV24-1 | CATSGSRGDTQYF | TGTGCCACCAGCGGGAGTAGAGGAGATACGCAGTATTTT
. | many | TRBJ2-7 | TRBV7-9 | CASSLLDRNYEQYF | TGTGCCAGCAGCTTACTCGACAGGAACTACGAGCAGTACTTC
. | . | TRBJ2-7 | TRBV20-1 | CSAQPGNTYEQYF | TGCAGTGCCCAACCGGGAAATACCTACGAGCAGTACTTC
TRBD1 | . | TRBJ1-1 | TRBV7-9 | CASSLLSLGTGGSEAFF | TGTGCCAGCAGCTTATTGTCTTTAGGGACAGGGGGCTCTGAAGCTTTCTTT
. | many | TRBJ2-7 | TRBV5-5 | CASSLVPGYEQYF | TGTGCCAGCAGCTTGGTTCCGGGGTACGAGCAGTACTTC
. | few | TRBJ2-6 | TRBV24-1 | CATSDGSSGANVLTF | TGTGCCACCAGTGATGGGTCCTCTGGGGCCAACGTCCTGACTTTC
. | few | TRBJ2-5 | TRBV20-1 | CSASEGQPAETQYF | TGCAGTGCTAGTGAAGGTCAACCGGCGGAGACCCAGTACTTC
. | many | TRBJ2-1 | TRBV5-1 | CASSLAGGTYNEQFF | TGCGCCAGCAGCTTGGCCGGGGGAACCTACAATGAGCAGTTCTTC
TRBD1 | . | TRBJ2-1 | TRBV6-1 | CASSEAGTAYNEQFF | TGTGCCAGCAGTGAAGCGGGGACAGCCTACAATGAGCAGTTCTTC
. | few | TRBJ2-6 | TRBV6-5 | CASSYLRGANVLTF | TGTGCCAGCAGCTACTTACGAGGGGCCAACGTCCTGACTTTC
TRBD1 | few | TRBJ2-7 | TRBV5-1 | CASSWLGGQGADEQYF | TGCGCCAGCAGCTGGCTGGGGGGACAGGGGGCGGACGAGCAGTACTTC
. | . | TRBJ1-5 | TRBV27 | CASSLSEGNQPQHF | TGTGCCAGCAGTTTATCGGAGGGCAATCAGCCCCAGCATTTT
. | once | TRBJ1-4 | TRBV27 | CASSSPGTLGQKLFF | TGTGCCAGCAGTTCCCCCGGGACTTTGGGCCAAAAACTGTTTTTT
TRBD2 | few | TRBJ2-3 | TRBV4-2 | CASSRERGGSGGATDTQYF | TGTGCCAGCAGCCGGGAGAGGGGAGGTAGCGGGGGGGCCACAGATACGCAGTATTTT
. | . | TRBJ2-7 | TRBV7-8 | CASSNRDGSYEQYF | TGTGCCAGCAGCAACCGGGACGGTTCCTACGAGCAGTACTTC
. | . | TRBJ2-7 | TRBV11-2 | CASSSRRSGTGAYEQYF | TGTGCCAGCAGCTCCCGACGATCAGGGACCGGGGCCTACGAGCAGTACTTC
. | . | TRBJ2-1 | TRBV6-4 | CASSDSAEGTYNEQFF | TGTGCCAGCAGTGACTCTGCAGAAGGTACATACAATGAGCAGTTCTTC
. | few | TRBJ2-7 | TRBV30 | CAWSVVNGLYEQYF | TGTGCCTGGAGTGTAGTAAACGGGCTTTACGAGCAGTACTTC
. | . | TRBJ1-4 | TRBV5-1 | CASSSGPTTDEKLFF | TGCGCCAGCAGCTCCGGACCGACCACTGATGAAAAACTGTTTTTT
. | . | TRBJ2-1 | TRBV7-3 | CASSPQYFLSEQFF | TGTGCCAGCAGCCCCCAATACTTCCTAAGTGAGCAGTTCTTC
. | . | TRBJ1-5 | TRBV20-1 | CSARVWDPNQPQHF | TGCAGTGCTAGAGTCTGGGACCCCAATCAGCCCCAGCATTTT
. | few | TRBJ1-2 | TRBV12-3/TRBV12-4 | CASSFAGARGHGYTF | TGTGCCAGCAGTTTTGCGGGGGCGAGGGGCCATGGCTACACCTTC
TRBD2 | many | TRBJ2-1 | TRBV12-3/TRBV12-4 | CASSRSGTYNEQFF | TGTGCCAGCAGCCGCAGCGGGACCTACAATGAGCAGTTCTTC
TRBD2 | . | TRBJ2-1 | TRBV20-1 | CSARTSGSSNEQFF | TGCAGTGCTCGGACTAGCGGGAGTTCGAATGAGCAGTTCTTC
. | few | TRBJ2-7 | TRBV29-1 | CSVEALNRDFRPNSYF | TGCAGCGTTGAAGCCCTGAATAGGGACTTTCGACCAAACTCGTACTTC
. | many | TRBJ2-1 | TRBV20-1 | CSGRGGRSPYNEQFF | TGCAGTGGCCGAGGTGGCAGGAGCCCCTACAATGAGCAGTTCTTC
. | many | TRBJ2-3 | TRBV6-2/TRBV6-3 | CASSLTETDTQYF | TGTGCCAGCAGCCTGACCGAGACAGATACGCAGTATTTT
. | few | TRBJ1-2 | TRBV7-9 | CASSIGGAGYTF | TGTGCCAGCAGCATCGGTGGCGCTGGCTACACCTTC
TRBD2 | . | TRBJ2-1 | TRBV25-1 | CASSPTSGIYNEQFF | TGTGCCAGCAGCCCTACTAGCGGGATCTACAATGAGCAGTTCTTC
TRBD2 | . | TRBJ2-1 | TRBV20-1 | CSARAGLAGDNEQFF | TGCAGTGCTAGAGCGGGACTAGCGGGAGATAATGAGCAGTTCTTC
. | few | TRBJ1-2 | TRBV12-3/TRBV12-4 | CASSLIPGYDGYTF | TGTGCCAGCAGTTTAATCCCAGGGTATGATGGCTACACCTTC
TRBD1 | . | TRBJ1-1 | TRBV5-1 | CASSPLTGGTTEAFF | TGCGCCAGCAGCCCTCTGACAGGGGGCACCACTGAAGCTTTCTTT
. | few | TRBJ2-1 | TRBV28 | CASSPRGEQFF | TGTGCCAGCAGCCCCAGGGGTGAGCAGTTCTTC
. | . | TRBJ2-3 | TRBV11-2 | CASSLVSGRADTQYF | TGTGCCAGCAGCTTAGTTTCAGGGCGGGCAGATACGCAGTATTTT
. | . | TRBJ2-1 | TRBV28 | CASRAGYSYNEQFF | TGTGCCAGCAGAGCGGGTTACTCCTACAATGAGCAGTTCTTC